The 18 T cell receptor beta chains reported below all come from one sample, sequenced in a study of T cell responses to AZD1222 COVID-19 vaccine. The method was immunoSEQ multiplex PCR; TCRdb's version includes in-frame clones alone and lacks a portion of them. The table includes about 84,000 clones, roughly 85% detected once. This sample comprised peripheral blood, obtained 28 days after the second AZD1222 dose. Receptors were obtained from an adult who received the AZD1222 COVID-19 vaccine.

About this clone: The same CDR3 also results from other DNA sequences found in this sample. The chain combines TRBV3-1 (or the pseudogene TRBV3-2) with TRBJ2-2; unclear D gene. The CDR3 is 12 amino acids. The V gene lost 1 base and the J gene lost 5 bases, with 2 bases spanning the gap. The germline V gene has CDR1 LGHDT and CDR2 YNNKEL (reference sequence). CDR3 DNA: TGTGCCAGCAGCCAAGTAACCGGGGAGCTGTTTTTT. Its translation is CASSQVTGELFF.

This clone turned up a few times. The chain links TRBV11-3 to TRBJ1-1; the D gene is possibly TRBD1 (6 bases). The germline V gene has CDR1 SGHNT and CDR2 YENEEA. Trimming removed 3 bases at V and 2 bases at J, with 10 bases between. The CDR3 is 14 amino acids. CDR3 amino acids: CASSLGGTNTEAFF. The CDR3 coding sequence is TGTGCCAGCAGCTTGGGGGGGACAAACACTGAAGCTTTCTTT.

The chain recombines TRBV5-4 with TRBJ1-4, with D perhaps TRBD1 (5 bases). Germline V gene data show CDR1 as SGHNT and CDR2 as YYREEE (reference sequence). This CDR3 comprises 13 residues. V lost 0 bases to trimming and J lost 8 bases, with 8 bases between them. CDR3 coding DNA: TGTGCCAGCAGCTTGGTGTCAGGGGAAAAACTGTTTTTT. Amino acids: CASSLVSGEKLFF.

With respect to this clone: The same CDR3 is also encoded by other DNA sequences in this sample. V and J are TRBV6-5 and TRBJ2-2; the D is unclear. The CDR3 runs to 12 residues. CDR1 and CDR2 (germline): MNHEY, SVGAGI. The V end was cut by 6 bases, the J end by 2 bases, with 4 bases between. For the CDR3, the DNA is TGTGCCAGCAGGAGAAACACCGGGGAGCTGTTTTTT. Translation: CASRRNTGELFF.

The CDR3 bases are TGTGCCAGCAGCTTAGTTACAGGGGGGAGCAATCAGCCCCAGCATTTT. This translates into CASSLVTGGSNQPQHF. V gene TRBV7-8 combines with J gene TRBJ1-5, with 8 bases matching TRBD1. This CDR3 contains 16 residues. J was trimmed by 1 base and V by 1 base; bases with no gene match: 3. CDR1 SGHVS and CDR2 FQNEAQ come from the germline V gene.

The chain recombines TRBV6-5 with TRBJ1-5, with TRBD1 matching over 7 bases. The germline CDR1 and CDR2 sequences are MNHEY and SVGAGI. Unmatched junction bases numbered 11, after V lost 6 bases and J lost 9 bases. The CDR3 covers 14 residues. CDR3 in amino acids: CASRIQGWITPQHF. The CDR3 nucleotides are TGTGCCAGCAGGATACAGGGGTGGATAACGCCCCAGCATTTT.

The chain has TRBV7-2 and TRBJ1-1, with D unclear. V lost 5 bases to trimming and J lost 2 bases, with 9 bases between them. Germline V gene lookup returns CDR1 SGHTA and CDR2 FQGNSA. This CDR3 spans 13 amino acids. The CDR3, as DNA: TGTGCCAGCAGCGCACAGATAAACACTGAAGCTTTCTTT. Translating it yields CASSAQINTEAFF.

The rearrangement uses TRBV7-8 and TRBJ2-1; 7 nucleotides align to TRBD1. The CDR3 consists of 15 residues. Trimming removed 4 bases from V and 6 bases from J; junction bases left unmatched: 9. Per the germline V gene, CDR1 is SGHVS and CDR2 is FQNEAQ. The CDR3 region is CASSSIRDRLNEQFF. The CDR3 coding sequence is TGTGCCAGCAGCTCAATCCGGGACAGACTCAATGAGCAGTTCTTC.

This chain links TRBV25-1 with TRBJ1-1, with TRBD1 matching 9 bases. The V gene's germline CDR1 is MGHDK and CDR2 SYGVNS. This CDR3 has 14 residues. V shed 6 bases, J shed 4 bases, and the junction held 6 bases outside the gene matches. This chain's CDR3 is CASSARDRVTEAFF. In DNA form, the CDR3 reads TGTGCCAGCAGCGCCCGGGACAGGGTCACTGAAGCTTTCTTT.

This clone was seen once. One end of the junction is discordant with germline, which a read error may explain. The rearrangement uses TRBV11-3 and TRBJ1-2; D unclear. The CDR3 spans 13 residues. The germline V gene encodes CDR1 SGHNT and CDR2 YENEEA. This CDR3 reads CASSLELDRQAIF. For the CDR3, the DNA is TGTGCCAGCAGCTTAGAGTTGGACCGCCAGGCGATCTTC.

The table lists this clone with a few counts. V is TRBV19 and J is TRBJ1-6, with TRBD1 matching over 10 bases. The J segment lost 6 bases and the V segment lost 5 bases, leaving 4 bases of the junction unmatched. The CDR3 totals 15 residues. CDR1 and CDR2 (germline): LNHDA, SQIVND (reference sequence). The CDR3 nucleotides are TGTGCCAGTAGTTCGGGACAGGGGCGTAATTCACCCCTCCACTTT. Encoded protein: CASSSGQGRNSPLHF.

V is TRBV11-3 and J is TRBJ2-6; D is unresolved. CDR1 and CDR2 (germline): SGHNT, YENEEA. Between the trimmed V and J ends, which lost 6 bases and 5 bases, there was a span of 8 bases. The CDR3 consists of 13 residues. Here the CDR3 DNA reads TGTGCCAGCAGACCCACCTGGGCCAACGTCCTGACTTTC. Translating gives CASRPTWANVLTF.

CDR3: CASISGVNSPLHF. For the CDR3, the DNA is TGTGCCAGCATCTCAGGAGTTAATTCACCCCTCCACTTT. The J gene is TRBJ1-6, the V gene TRBV12-3 or TRBV12-4; D is uncertain. V dropped 7 bases and J dropped 6 bases, with 10 bases sitting between them. The CDR3 runs 13 residues.

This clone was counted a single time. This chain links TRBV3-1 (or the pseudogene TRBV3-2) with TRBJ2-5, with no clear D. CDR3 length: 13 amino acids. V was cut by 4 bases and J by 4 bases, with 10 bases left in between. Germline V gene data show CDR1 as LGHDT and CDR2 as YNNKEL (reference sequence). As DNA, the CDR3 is TGTGCCAGCAGCCTGGCGGTTGTAGAGACCCAGTACTTC. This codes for CASSLAVVETQYF.

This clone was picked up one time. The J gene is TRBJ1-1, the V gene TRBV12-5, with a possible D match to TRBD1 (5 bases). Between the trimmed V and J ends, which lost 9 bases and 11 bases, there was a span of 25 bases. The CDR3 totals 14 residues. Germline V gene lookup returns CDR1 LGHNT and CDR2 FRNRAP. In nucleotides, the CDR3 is TGTGCTAGCGTTATAATGGGGGGAATAAAGCGGGCTTTCTTT. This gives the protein CASVIMGGIKRAFF. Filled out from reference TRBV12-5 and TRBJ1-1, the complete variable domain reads DARVTQTPRHKVTEMGQEVTMRCQPILGHNTVFWYRQTMMQGLELLAYFRNRAPLDDSGMPKDRFSAEMPDATLATLKIQPSEPRDSAVYFCASVIMGGIKRAFFGQGTRLTVV.

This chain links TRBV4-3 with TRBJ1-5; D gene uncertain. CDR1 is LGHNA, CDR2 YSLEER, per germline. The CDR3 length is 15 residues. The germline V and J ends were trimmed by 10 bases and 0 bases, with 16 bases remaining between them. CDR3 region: CATRESLYSNQPQHF. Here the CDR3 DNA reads TGCGCCACCAGAGAGTCGCTGTATAGCAATCAGCCCCAGCATTTT.

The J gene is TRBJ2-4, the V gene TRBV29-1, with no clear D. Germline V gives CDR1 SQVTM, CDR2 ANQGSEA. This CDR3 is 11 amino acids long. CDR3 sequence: CGVWSKNIQYF. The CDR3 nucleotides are TGCGGGGTTTGGAGCAAAAACATTCAGTACTTC.

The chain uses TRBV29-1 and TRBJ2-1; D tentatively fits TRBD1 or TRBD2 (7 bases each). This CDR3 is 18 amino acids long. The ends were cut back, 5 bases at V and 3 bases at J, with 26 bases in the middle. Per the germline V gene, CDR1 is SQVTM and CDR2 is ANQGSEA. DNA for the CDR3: TGCAGCGTTTGGGACAGTTGGGGGTCGGGAGGAGGCTACAATGAGCAGTTCTTC. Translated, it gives CSVWDSWGSGGGYNEQFF.